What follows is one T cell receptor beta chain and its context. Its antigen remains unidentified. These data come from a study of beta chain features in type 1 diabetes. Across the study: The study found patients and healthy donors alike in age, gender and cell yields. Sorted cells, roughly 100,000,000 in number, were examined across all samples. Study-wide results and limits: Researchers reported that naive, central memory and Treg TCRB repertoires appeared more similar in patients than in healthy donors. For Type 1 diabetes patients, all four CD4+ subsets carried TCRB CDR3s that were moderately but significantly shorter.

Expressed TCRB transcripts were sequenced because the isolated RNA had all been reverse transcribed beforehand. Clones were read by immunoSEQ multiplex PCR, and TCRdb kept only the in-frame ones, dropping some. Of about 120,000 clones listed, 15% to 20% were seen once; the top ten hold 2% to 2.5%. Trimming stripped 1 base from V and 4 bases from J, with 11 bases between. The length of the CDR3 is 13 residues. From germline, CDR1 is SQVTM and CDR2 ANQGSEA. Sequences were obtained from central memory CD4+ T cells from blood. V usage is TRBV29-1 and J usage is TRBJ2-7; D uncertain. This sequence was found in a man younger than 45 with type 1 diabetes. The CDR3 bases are TGCAGCGTTGAAGTAGGAAAAGGGTACGAGCAGTACTTC. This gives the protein CSVEVGKGYEQYF.